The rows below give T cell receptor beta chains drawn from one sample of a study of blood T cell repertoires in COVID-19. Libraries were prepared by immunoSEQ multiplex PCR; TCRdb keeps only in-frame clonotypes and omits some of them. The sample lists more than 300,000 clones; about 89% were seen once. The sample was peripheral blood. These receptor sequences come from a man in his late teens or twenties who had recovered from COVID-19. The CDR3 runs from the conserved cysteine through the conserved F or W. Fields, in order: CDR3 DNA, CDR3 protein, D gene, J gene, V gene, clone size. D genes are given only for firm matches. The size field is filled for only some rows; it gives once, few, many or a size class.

TGTGCCAGCAGTATGACAGGGATTAATGAAAAACTGTTTTTT CASSMTGINEKLFF TRBD1 TRBJ1-4 TRBV6-5 -
TGTGCCAGCAGCCCCAGGACAGGGGGGAACACTGAAGCTTTCTTT CASSPRTGGNTEAFF TRBD1 TRBJ1-1 TRBV7-9 -
TGTGCCAGCAGCCTTGACAGGGTCTATGGCTACACCTTC CASSLDRVYGYTF TRBD1 TRBJ1-2 TRBV7-2 -
TGTGCCAGCAGCGTAGAGGAGTCGACTAGCACAGATACGCAGTATTTT CASSVEESTSTDTQYF - TRBJ2-3 TRBV9 -
TGTGCCAGTAGTTTCTCAGGGATCAATGAGCAGTTCTTC CASSFSGINEQFF - TRBJ2-1 TRBV19 -
TGTGCCAGCTCAGACAGGGGGAACACTGAAGCTTTCTTT CASSDRGNTEAFF TRBD1 TRBJ1-1 TRBV18 -
TGTGCCAGCAGCTGGTATAAGGGAGGGACTGAAGCTTTCTTT CASSWYKGGTEAFF - TRBJ1-1 TRBV7-2 -
TGCAGTGCTCGTGGTGTTGGGGCATATGGCTACACCTTC CSARGVGAYGYTF - TRBJ1-2 TRBV20-1 -
TGTGCCAGCAGTTCAGACAGGTTCCGATCAGATACGCAGTATTTT CASSSDRFRSDTQYF - TRBJ2-3 TRBV27 -
TGTGCCAGCAGTCGAGGAGGGAACACTGAAGCTTTCTTT CASSRGGNTEAFF - TRBJ1-1 TRBV14 -
TGCAGCGTTGCCAGTCTCTCTGGAAACACCATATATTTT CSVASLSGNTIYF - TRBJ1-3 TRBV29-1 -
TGTGCCAGCAGTTCCCTGGCGGGAGCGACCTTTTTTTCGCAGTTCTTC CASSSLAGATFFSQFF TRBD2 TRBJ2-1 TRBV28 -
TGTGCCAGTACCCCCAGGTCCGGCCGCCACTCTGGAAACACCATATATTTT CASTPRSGRHSGNTIYF - TRBJ1-3 TRBV19 -
TGCGCCAGCAGCCAAGACCTGAGCTCCTACAATGAGCAGTTCTTC CASSQDLSSYNEQFF - TRBJ2-1 TRBV4-3 -
TGTGCCAGCAGCCCCAGGACGGGAGTAGCTAACTATGGCTACACCTTC CASSPRTGVANYGYTF - TRBJ1-2 TRBV3-1/TRBV3-2 -
TGTGCCAGCAGTTACTCACAGGGTTGGAACACTGAAGCTTTCTTT CASSYSQGWNTEAFF - TRBJ1-1 TRBV6-5 -
TGTGCCAGTAGTATAGATCAGATAGGGGCATATGGCTACACCTTC CASSIDQIGAYGYTF - TRBJ1-2 TRBV19 few
TGTGCCAGCAGTGGGACAGGGGGGATTTCTTGGCCCCAGCATTTT CASSGTGGISWPQHF TRBD1 TRBJ1-5 TRBV28 -
TGTGCCAGCAGCGTGGGACAGGGCAACGAGCAGTACTTC CASSVGQGNEQYF TRBD1 TRBJ2-7 TRBV9 -
TGTGCCAGCTCACCTCTCATTGAGGGAAACACCATATATTTT CASSPLIEGNTIYF - TRBJ1-3 TRBV18 -
TGTGCCAGCACCCCCGAAGGGGGTGGTAATTCACCCCTCCACTTT CASTPEGGGNSPLHF - TRBJ1-6 TRBV2 -